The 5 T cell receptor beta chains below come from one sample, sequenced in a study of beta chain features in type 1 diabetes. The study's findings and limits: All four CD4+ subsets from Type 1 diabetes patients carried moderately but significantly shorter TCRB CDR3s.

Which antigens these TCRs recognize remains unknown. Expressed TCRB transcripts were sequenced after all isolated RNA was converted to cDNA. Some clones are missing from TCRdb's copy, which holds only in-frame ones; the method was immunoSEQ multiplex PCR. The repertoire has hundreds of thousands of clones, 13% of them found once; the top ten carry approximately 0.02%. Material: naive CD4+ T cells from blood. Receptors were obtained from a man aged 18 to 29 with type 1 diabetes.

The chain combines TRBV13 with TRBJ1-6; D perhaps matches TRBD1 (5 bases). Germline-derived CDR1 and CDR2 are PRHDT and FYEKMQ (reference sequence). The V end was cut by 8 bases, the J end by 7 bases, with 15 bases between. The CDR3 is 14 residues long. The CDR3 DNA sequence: TGTGCCAGCGGCGCTGGGACTGAAAATTCACCCCTCCACTTT. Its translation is CASGAGTENSPLHF.

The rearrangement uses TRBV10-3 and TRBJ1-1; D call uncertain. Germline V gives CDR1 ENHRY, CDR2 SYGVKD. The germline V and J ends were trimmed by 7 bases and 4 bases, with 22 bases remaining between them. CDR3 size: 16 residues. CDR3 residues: CAIKNGVLGLTTEAFF. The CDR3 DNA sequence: TGTGCCATCAAAAATGGGGTACTAGGACTGACCACTGAAGCTTTCTTT.

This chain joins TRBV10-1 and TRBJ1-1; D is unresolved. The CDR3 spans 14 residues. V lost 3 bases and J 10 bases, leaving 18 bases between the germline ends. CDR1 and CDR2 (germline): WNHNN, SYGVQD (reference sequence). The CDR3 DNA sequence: TGCGCCAGCAGTGACACCGACCGGGGTGAGAGAGCTTTCTTT. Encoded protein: CASSDTDRGERAFF.

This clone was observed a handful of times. CDR3 DNA: TGTGCCTGGAGCAAAACAGCGAACACTGAAGCTTTCTTT. Translating it yields CAWSKTANTEAFF. The rearrangement joins TRBV30 to TRBJ1-1; D unresolved. CDR3 length equals 13 residues. V lost 3 bases and J 1 base, leaving 9 bases between the germline ends. Germline-derived CDR1 and CDR2 are GTSNPN and SVGIG (reference sequence). Based on the CDR3 plus reference TRBV30 and TRBJ1-1, the full variable domain is SQTIHQWPATLVQPVGSPLSLECTVEGTSNPNLYWYRQAAGRGLQLLFYSVGIGQISSEVPQNLSASRPQDRQFILSSKKLLLSDSGFYLCAWSKTANTEAFFGQGTRLTVV.

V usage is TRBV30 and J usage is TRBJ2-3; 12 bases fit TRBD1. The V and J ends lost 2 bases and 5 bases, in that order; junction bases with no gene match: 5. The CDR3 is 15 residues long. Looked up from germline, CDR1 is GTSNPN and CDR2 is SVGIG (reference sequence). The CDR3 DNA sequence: TGTGCCTGGAGTCCCGGGACAGGGGGCAAAGATACGCAGTATTTT. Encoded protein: CAWSPGTGGKDTQYF.